The 19 T cell receptor beta chains below were found in one sample sequenced in a study of blood T cell repertoires in COVID-19. Method: immunoSEQ multiplex PCR; TCRdb's copy keeps in-frame clones and lacks some. The table includes some 100,000 clones, about nine tenths detected once. Sequences were obtained from peripheral blood. Receptor source: a man in his sixties with acute or convalescent COVID-19.

The chain joins TRBV7-9 to TRBJ1-5; TRBD1 aligns across 7 bases. The length of the CDR3 is 15 residues. Losses at the gene ends were 0 bases for V and 4 bases for J; bases not matched to a gene: 3. The germline gives CDR1 SEHNR, CDR2 FQNEAQ (reference sequence). The CDR3 nucleotides are TGTGCCAGCAGCTTAGCGGGGACAGCTAATCAGCCCCAGCATTTT. This sequence encodes CASSLAGTANQPQHF.

This chain links TRBV10-3 with TRBJ1-2; 12 positions agree with TRBD1. The CDR3 covers 19 residues. The V and J ends lost 6 bases and 4 bases, in that order; junction bases with no gene match: 18. From germline, CDR1 is ENHRY and CDR2 SYGVKD. CDR3: CAIRGPGTGGEMSLYGYTF. The CDR3 nucleotides are TGTGCCATCAGGGGGCCCGGGACAGGGGGCGAGATGAGTCTCTATGGCTACACCTTC.

The chain has TRBV29-1 and TRBJ1-4; 9 positions agree with TRBD1. CDR3 length: 13 residues. The germline gives CDR1 SQVTM, CDR2 ANQGSEA. J lost 8 bases, V lost 7 bases, and 8 bases had no gene match. CDR3 sequence: CSAQTGGGEKLFF. For the CDR3, the DNA is TGCAGCGCTCAGACAGGGGGGGGAGAAAAACTGTTTTTT. The entire variable domain, with the rest obtained from reference TRBV29-1 and TRBJ1-4, is as follows: SAVISQKPSRDICQRGTSLTIQCQVDSQVTMMFWYRQQPGQSLTLIATANQGSEATYESGFVIDKFPISRPNLTFSTLTVSNMSPEDSSIYLCSAQTGGGEKLFFGSGTQLSVL.

For the CDR3, the DNA is TGTGCCAGCAGCGTCCAAAGCAATCAGCCCCAGCATTTT. Translating gives CASSVQSNQPQHF. This chain links TRBV7-2 with TRBJ1-5, with D unclear. Trimming took 5 bases from V and 1 from J, leaving 6 bases between them. The CDR3 spans 13 residues. Germline assignment: CDR1 SGHTA and CDR2 FQGNSA.

The chain has TRBV28 and TRBJ2-5; possibly TRBD2 for D (7 bases). V lost 3 bases and J 5 bases, leaving 16 bases between the germline ends. Germline V gives CDR1 MDHEN, CDR2 SYDVKM. The CDR3 loop spans 15 amino acids. CDR3: CASSFGRGAGETQYF. The DNA of the CDR3 is TGTGCCAGCAGTTTCGGCCGGGGGGCAGGGGAGACCCAGTACTTC.

This clone was counted a few times. The CDR3 DNA reads TGTGCCAGCAGTGAAAAGGGCAGGGCGAGGGCCAAAAACATTCAGTACTTC. It yields the protein CASSEKGRARAKNIQYF. The chain recombines TRBV2 with TRBJ2-4, with D possibly TRBD1 on 5 matching bases. The CDR3 is 17 residues long. V was pared by 2 bases and J by 1 base, with 15 bases between. Looked up from germline, CDR1 is SNHLY and CDR2 is FYNNEI. The full variable domain, in which reference TRBV2 and TRBJ2-4 provide the parts outside the CDR3, is EPEVTQTPSHQVTQMGQEVILRCVPISNHLYFYWYRQILGQKVEFLVSFYNNEISEKSEIFDDQFSVERPDGSNFTLKIRSTKLEDSAMYFCASSEKGRARAKNIQYFGAGTRLSVL.

The rearrangement links TRBV7-6 to TRBJ2-1; 7 nucleotides align to TRBD2. The CDR3 consists of 17 residues. The trim removed 3 bases at V and 7 bases at J, leaving 15 bases unmatched. From germline, CDR1 is SGHVS and CDR2 FNYEAQ. The CDR3 reads CASSLSAPAGVRNEQFF. DNA for the CDR3: TGTGCCAGCAGCTTGTCAGCACCCGCGGGAGTGAGAAATGAGCAGTTCTTC. Using reference TRBV7-6 and TRBJ2-1 for the parts outside the CDR3, the full variable domain is GAGVSQSPRYKVTKRGQDVALRCDPISGHVSLYWYRQALGQGPEFLTYFNYEAQQDKSGLPNDRFSAERPEGSISTLTIQRTEQRDSAMYRCASSLSAPAGVRNEQFFGPGTRLTVL.

The J gene is TRBJ2-7, the V gene TRBV6-5; weak D call: TRBD1 (6 bases). Per germline, CDR1 MNHEY and CDR2 SVGAGI. Trimming pared 4 bases from V and 7 bases from J, leaving 11 bases between. This CDR3 comprises 12 residues. Here the CDR3 DNA reads TGTGCCAGCAGTTTCAACAGGGTTGAGCAGTACTTC. Encoded protein: CASSFNRVEQYF.

The gene calls are TRBV25-1 and TRBJ1-6; tentatively, D is TRBD1 (6 bases). The CDR3 is 15 residues long. The germline CDR1 and CDR2 sequences are MGHDK and SYGVNS. The V end lost 2 bases, the J end lost 7 bases, and 12 bases lay between the germline ends. Here the CDR3 DNA reads TGTGCCAGCAGTGAACGGGGGGGCCGAAATTCACCCCTCCACTTT. This encodes CASSERGGRNSPLHF.

V and J are TRBV30 and TRBJ1-1; D perhaps matches TRBD1 (5 bases). The germline V and J ends were trimmed by 4 bases and 5 bases, with 11 bases remaining between them. The CDR3 is 12 residues long. Germline CDR1 GTSNPN, CDR2 SVGIG (reference sequence). The CDR3 DNA is TGTGCCTGGAACGGGGAGGGGACTGAAGCTTTCTTT. Its translation: CAWNGEGTEAFF.

The V gene is TRBV6-5, the J gene TRBJ1-4; no clear D. V gave up 2 bases and J gave up 7 bases, with 11 bases separating them. Germline CDR1 reads MNHEY; CDR2 reads SVGAGI. The CDR3 is 14 amino acids. CDR3 amino acids: CASSYNHEGEKLFF. The CDR3 DNA is TGTGCCAGCAGTTACAACCATGAGGGTGAAAAACTGTTTTTT.

The chain couples TRBV2 to TRBJ2-7; 12 nucleotides match TRBD2. CDR3 length equals 17 residues. V lost 10 bases to trimming and J lost 2 bases; unmatched junction nucleotides: 15. Looked up from germline, CDR1 is SNHLY and CDR2 is FYNNEI. The CDR3 sequence: CAISALRTSGMTYEQYF. The CDR3 DNA reads as TGTGCCATCTCGGCCTTACGGACTAGCGGGATGACCTACGAGCAGTACTTC.

The J gene is TRBJ2-4, the V gene TRBV3-1 (or the pseudogene TRBV3-2); 7 bases are shared with TRBD1. The germline gives CDR1 LGHDT, CDR2 YNNKEL (reference sequence). V shed 3 bases and J 8 bases; nucleotides not matched to a gene: 7. This CDR3 has 14 residues. The CDR3 nucleotides are TGTGCCAGCAGCCAGTTCACAGGGGCGGACATTCAGTACTTC. Protein sequence: CASSQFTGADIQYF.

The V and J genes are TRBV12-3 or TRBV12-4 and TRBJ1-5; D call uncertain. Trimming removed 6 bases from V and 6 bases from J, with 9 bases in between. The CDR3 loop spans 12 amino acids. The chain's CDR3 is CASRAPGQPQHF. CDR3 bases: TGTGCCAGCAGGGCCCCGGGTCAGCCCCAGCATTTT.

The CDR3 DNA reads as TGTGCCAGTAGTAGCGGGAGCCGCCTCGAGCAGTACTTC. Translation: CASSSGSRLEQYF. V and J are TRBV19 and TRBJ2-7, with 7 bases identical to TRBD2. The CDR3 totals 13 residues. V was clipped by 4 bases and J by 6 bases; unmatched bases: 6. Germline V gene sequence: CDR1 LNHDA, CDR2 SQIVND (reference sequence).

This rearrangement joins TRBV19 to TRBJ2-3, with 11 bases matching TRBD1. Trimming at V came to 5 bases and at J to 9 bases, leaving 10 bases not matched to a gene. This CDR3 has 15 residues. Germline values: CDR1 LNHDA, CDR2 SQIVND (reference sequence). In DNA form, the CDR3 reads TGTGCCAGTAGTGTTCCGGGACAGGGGGTAGGAACGCAGTATTTT. Translated: CASSVPGQGVGTQYF. Full variable domain (outside the CDR3, taken from reference TRBV19 and TRBJ2-3): DGGITQSPKYLFRKEGQNVTLSCEQNLNHDAMYWYRQDPGQGLRLIYYSQIVNDFQKGDIAEGYSVSREKKESFPLTVTSAQKNPTAFYLCASSVPGQGVGTQYFGPGTRLTVL.

This chain links TRBV5-1 with TRBJ1-1; D unresolved. Germline V gene data show CDR1 as SGHRS and CDR2 as YFSETQ. The germline V and J ends were trimmed by 6 bases and 1 base, with 10 bases remaining between them. This CDR3 region has 13 residues. The CDR3 sequence is CASTQMSNTEAFF. The DNA of the CDR3 is TGCGCCAGCACTCAGATGTCGAACACTGAAGCTTTCTTT.

In DNA form, the CDR3 reads TGTGCCTGGAATCTCGGGGGCGGGAGGACCTACGAGCAGTACTTC. This codes for CAWNLGGGRTYEQYF. The V gene is TRBV30, the J gene TRBJ2-7, with 8 bases lining up with TRBD2. The CDR3 runs to 15 residues. From germline, CDR1 is GTSNPN and CDR2 SVGIG (reference sequence). The V gene end was trimmed by 4 bases and the J gene end by 2 bases; junction bases not matched to a gene: 10.

The chain recombines TRBV2 with TRBJ2-4, with 8 positions matching TRBD2. Trimming removed 6 bases from V and 7 bases from J; junction bases left unmatched: 8. Germline V lookup: CDR1 SNHLY, CDR2 FYNNEI. This CDR3 region has 14 residues. CDR3 protein: CASRISGTGNIQYF. The CDR3 nucleotides are TGTGCCAGCAGGATTAGCGGGACGGGGAACATTCAGTACTTC.